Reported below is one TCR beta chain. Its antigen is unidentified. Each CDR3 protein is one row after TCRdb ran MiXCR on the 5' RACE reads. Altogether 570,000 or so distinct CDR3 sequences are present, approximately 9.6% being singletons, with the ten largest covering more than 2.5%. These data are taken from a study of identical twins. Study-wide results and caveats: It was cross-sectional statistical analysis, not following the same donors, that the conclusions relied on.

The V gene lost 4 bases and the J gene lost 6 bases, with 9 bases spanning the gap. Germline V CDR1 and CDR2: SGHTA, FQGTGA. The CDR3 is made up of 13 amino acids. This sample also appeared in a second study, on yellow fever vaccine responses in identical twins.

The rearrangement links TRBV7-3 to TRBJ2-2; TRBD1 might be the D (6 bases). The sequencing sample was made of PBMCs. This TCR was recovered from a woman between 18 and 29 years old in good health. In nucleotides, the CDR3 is TGTGCCAGCAGCTCCTCAGGGGCCGGGGAGCTGTTTTTT. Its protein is CASSSSGAGELFF.